This TCR beta chain was sequenced in a study of identical twins. Germline trimming cut 3 bases from V and 3 bases from J; bases unmatched to any gene: 8. Germline V gene data show CDR1 as SGHAT and CDR2 as FQNNGV. This CDR3 comprises 19 residues. Overall study findings and caveats: Beta clonotypes that were abundant in cord blood contained fewer insertions, a pattern absent from memory repertoires. The authors noted that invariant MAIT and iNKT cells could partly confound zero-insertion analyses.

This clonotype was detected a few times. Its target is not known. cDNA molecules carried unique molecular identifiers, and template switching added a universal primer site. Each CDR3 protein is one row after TCRdb ran MiXCR on the 5' RACE reads. The sample has around 650,000 distinct CDR3 sequences, around 7.5% seen once. These records were also assigned to another study, of yellow fever vaccine responses in identical twins. This second study notes: Among the twins, the vaccine T cell response reportedly seemed partly convergent and partly personalized.

V and J are TRBV11-2 and TRBJ2-2, with 15 bases that match TRBD2. The TCR was taken from a young woman in good health. The source material was PBMCs. This CDR3 reads CASSFSRTSGREYTGELFF. The CDR3 region has the DNA TGTGCCAGCAGCTTCTCCCGGACTAGCGGGAGGGAGTACACCGGGGAGCTGTTTTTT.